This T cell receptor beta chain appears in the sequencing data of a study of T-cell memory formation after mild COVID-19. On this clonotype: Its antigen remains unidentified.

V was pared by 0 bases and J by 4 bases, with 14 bases between. CDR1 is MNHEY and CDR2 is SVGAGI in the germline V gene. The CDR3 covers 16 residues. Each CDR3 protein is one row after TCRdb ran MiXCR on the 5' RACE reads. The profile covers about 290,000 distinct CDR3 sequences, with more than 15% appearing a single time and more than 20% taken by the ten largest. Study-wide results and limits: Whereas later expanders leaned CD4+, clones contracting day 15 to 85 showed a balanced CD4/CD8 makeup. Pre-infection memory contained some responding clones, which suggested that cross-reactive memory had joined.

This TCR was sampled from a man between 18 and 35 years old who had mild COVID-19 (a few samples of this study predate the infection). Cell type and time point are not known. This chain joins TRBV6-5 and TRBJ2-3, with D tentatively TRBD1 (6 bases). Sequencing was performed on PBMCs or a T cell subset sorted from them (not recorded which). The CDR3 is CASSYSPGASADTQYF. The CDR3 DNA reads as TGTGCCAGCAGTTACTCGCCAGGGGCGAGTGCAGATACGCAGTATTTT.